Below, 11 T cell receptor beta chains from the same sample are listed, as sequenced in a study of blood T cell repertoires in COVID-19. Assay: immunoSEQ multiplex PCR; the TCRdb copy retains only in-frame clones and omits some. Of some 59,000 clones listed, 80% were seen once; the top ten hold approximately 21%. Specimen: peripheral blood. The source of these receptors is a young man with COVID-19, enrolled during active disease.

The CDR3 spells CAIGTGSWEQYF. CDR3 nucleotide sequence: TGTGCCATCGGGACAGGAAGTTGGGAGCAGTACTTC. The V call is TRBV10-3, the J call TRBJ2-7; 8 bases map to TRBD1. This CDR3 comprises 12 residues. V dropped 8 bases and J dropped 7; count of bases not matched to a gene: 7. Germline-derived CDR1 and CDR2 are ENHRY and SYGVKD.

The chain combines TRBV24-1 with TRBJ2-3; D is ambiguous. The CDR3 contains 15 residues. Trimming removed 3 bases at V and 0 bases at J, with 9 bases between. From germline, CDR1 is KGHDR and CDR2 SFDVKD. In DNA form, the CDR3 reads TGTGCCACCAGTGATCGGGTTGCTAGCACAGATACGCAGTATTTT. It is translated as CATSDRVASTDTQYF.

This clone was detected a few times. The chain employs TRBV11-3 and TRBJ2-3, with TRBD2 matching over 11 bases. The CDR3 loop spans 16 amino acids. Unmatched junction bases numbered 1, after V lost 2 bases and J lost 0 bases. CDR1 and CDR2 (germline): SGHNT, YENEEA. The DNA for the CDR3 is TGTGCCAGCAGCTTAAGACTAGCGGGAAGCACAGATACGCAGTATTTT. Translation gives CASSLRLAGSTDTQYF.

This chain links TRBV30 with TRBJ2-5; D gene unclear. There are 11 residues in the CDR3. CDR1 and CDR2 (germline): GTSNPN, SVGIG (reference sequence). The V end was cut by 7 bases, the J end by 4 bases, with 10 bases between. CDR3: CALSERETQYF. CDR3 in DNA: TGTGCCTTATCCGAGAGAGAGACCCAGTACTTC.

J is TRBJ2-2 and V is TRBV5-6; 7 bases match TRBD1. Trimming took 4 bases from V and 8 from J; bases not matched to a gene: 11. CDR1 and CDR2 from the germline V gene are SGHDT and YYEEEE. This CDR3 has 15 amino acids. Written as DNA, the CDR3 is TGTGCCAGCAGCCTCTGGACAGGTCCGACTGGGGAGCTGTTTTTT. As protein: CASSLWTGPTGELFF.

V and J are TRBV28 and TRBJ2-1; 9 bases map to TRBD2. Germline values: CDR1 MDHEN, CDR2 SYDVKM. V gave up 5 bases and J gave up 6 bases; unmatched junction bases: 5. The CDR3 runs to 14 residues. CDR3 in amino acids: CASSPRTSVNEQFF. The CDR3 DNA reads TGTGCCAGCAGTCCCCGGACTAGCGTCAATGAGCAGTTCTTC.

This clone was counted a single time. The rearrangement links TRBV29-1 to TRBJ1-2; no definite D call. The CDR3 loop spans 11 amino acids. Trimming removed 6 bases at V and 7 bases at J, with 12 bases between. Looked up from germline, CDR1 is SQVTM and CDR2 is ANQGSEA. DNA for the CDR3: TGCAGCGTAGGTCCACGGGGTGGCTACACCTTC. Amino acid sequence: CSVGPRGGYTF.

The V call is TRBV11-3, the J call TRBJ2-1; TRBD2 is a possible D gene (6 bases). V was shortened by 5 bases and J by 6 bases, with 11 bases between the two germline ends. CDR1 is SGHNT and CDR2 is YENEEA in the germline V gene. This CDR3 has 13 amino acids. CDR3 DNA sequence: TGTGCCAGCAGCGCCTGGGGGGTCAATGAGCAGTTCTTC. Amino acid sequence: CASSAWGVNEQFF. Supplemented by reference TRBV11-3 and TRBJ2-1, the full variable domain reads EAGVVQSPRYKIIEKKQPVAFWCNPISGHNTLYWYLQNLGQGPELLIRYENEEAVDDSQLPKDRFSAERLKGVDSTLKIQPAELGDSAVYLCASSAWGVNEQFFGPGTRLTVL.

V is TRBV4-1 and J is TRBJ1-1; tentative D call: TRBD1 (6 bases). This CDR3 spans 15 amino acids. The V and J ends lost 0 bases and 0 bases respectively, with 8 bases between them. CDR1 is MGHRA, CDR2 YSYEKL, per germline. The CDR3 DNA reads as TGCGCCAGCAGCCAAGATGCAGGGGTGAACACTGAAGCTTTCTTT. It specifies CASSQDAGVNTEAFF.

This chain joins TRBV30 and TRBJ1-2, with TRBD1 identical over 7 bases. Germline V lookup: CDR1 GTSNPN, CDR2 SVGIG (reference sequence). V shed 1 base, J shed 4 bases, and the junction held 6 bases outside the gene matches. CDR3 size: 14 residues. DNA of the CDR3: TGTGCCTGGAGTGGGTTGGGACAGAGCTATGGCTACACCTTC. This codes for CAWSGLGQSYGYTF. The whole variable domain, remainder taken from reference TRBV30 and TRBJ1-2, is SQTIHQWPATLVQPVGSPLSLECTVEGTSNPNLYWYRQAAGRGLQLLFYSVGIGQISSEVPQNLSASRPQDRQFILSSKKLLLSDSGFYLCAWSGLGQSYGYTFGSGTRLTVV.

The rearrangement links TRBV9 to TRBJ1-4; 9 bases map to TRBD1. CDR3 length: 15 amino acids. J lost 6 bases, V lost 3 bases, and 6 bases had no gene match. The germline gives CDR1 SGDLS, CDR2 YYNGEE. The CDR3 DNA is TGTGCCAGCAGCGCCACAGGGGGCGCGCATGAAAAACTGTTTTTT. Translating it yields CASSATGGAHEKLFF. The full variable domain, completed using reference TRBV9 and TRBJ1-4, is DSGVTQTPKHLITATGQRVTLRCSPRSGDLSVYWYQQSLDQGLQFLIQYYNGEERAKGNILERFSAQQFPDLHSELNLSSLELGDSALYFCASSATGGAHEKLFFGSGTQLSVL.